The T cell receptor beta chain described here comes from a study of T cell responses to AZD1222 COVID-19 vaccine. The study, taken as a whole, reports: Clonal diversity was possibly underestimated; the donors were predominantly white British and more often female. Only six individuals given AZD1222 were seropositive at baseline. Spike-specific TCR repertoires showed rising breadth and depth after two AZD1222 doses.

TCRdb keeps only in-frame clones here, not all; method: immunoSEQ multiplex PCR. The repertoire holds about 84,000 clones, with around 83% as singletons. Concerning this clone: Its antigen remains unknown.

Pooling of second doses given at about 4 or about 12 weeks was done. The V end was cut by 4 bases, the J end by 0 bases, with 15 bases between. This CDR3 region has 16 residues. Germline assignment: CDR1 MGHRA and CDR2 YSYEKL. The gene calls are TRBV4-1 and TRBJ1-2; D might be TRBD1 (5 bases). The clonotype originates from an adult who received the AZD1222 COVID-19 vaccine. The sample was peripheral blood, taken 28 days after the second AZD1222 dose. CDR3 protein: CASSLDGTPTNYGYTF. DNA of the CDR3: TGCGCCAGCAGCCTAGACGGGACGCCGACTAACTATGGCTACACCTTC.